The next 9 T cell receptor beta chains were all read from a single sample in a study of CD8 T cells in ankylosing spondylitis. TCRdb independently ran MiXCR on the 5' RACE reads; one entry per CDR3 protein. The data hold about 280,000 distinct CDR3 sequences, with 15% to 25% observed a single time. What was sequenced was blood, either unsorted or a sorted T cell fraction (not recorded which). The receptor source for this set is a male donor with ankylosing spondylitis or in good health (not recorded which).

V usage is TRBV21-1 and J usage is TRBJ2-3. TRBV21-1 has pseudogene status. This CDR3 is 16 amino acids long. The CDR3 nucleotides are TGTGCCAGCAGCAAAGGACTAGCGGCTCGCACAGATACGCAGTATTTT. This sequence encodes CASSKGLAARTDTQYF.

Written as DNA, the CDR3 is TGTGCCAGCAGTTTAATGGGCATGAACACTGAAGCTTTCTTT. Protein sequence: CASSLMGMNTEAFF. The rearrangement uses TRBV27 and TRBJ1-1, with D hard to call. CDR1 and CDR2 from the germline V gene are MNHEY and SMNVEV (reference sequence). V was cut by 2 bases and J by 0 bases, with 7 bases left in between. The CDR3 has 14 residues.

This clonotype has more than one count but fewer than ten. In DNA form, the CDR3 reads TGTGCCAGCAGCCCTACCGGGACAGGGCGACGAGCTTTCTTT. It codes for CASSPTGTGRRAFF. This chain links TRBV3-1 with TRBJ1-1; 9 nucleotides match TRBD1. J lost 10 bases, V lost 4 bases, and 10 bases had no gene match. Germline values: CDR1 LGHDT, CDR2 YNNKEL (reference sequence). There are 14 residues in the CDR3.

The J gene is TRBJ2-7, the V gene TRBV29-1; D is unclear. The CDR3 covers 13 residues. The germline V and J ends were trimmed by 5 bases and 0 bases, with 11 bases remaining between them. Germline V gives CDR1 SQVTM, CDR2 ANQGSEA. The CDR3 here is CSVQHGPSYEQYV. The CDR3 nucleotides are TGCAGCGTTCAACACGGACCCTCCTACGAGCAGTACGTC.

This chain links TRBV25-1 with TRBJ2-1, with 7 bases matching TRBD2. This CDR3 comprises 15 residues. V dropped 2 bases and J dropped 12; count of bases not matched to a gene: 13. Germline CDR1 is MGHDK and CDR2 is SYGVNS. In DNA form, the CDR3 reads TGTGCCAGCAGTGAAGTAATTTTCGCGGGAGACGGGCAGTTCTTC. Translating it yields CASSEVIFAGDGQFF.

There are a few counts of this clonotype. This chain joins TRBV5-5 and TRBJ2-3; 8 nucleotides align to TRBD1. Unmatched junction bases numbered 11, after V lost 0 bases and J lost 5 bases. This CDR3 has 17 residues. CDR1 is SGHKS and CDR2 is YYEKEE in the germline V gene (reference sequence). The CDR3 loop reads CASSLDFLQGAGDTQYF. Written as DNA, the CDR3 is TGTGCCAGCAGCTTGGATTTCCTCCAGGGGGCCGGAGATACGCAGTATTTT.

The chain carries TRBV20-1 and TRBJ2-3; 7 bases match TRBD1. Per germline, CDR1 DFQATT and CDR2 SNEGSKA (reference sequence). V was pared by 2 bases and J by 3 bases, with 8 bases of the junction left unmatched. CDR3 length equals 15 residues. Here the CDR3 reads CSARKGSGGTDTQYF. In nucleotides, the CDR3 is TGCAGTGCTAGAAAGGGGTCAGGGGGAACAGATACGCAGTATTTT.

The genes are TRBV20-1 and TRBJ2-2, with D hard to call. V was clipped by 4 bases and J by 0 bases, with 6 bases between them. CDR1 and CDR2 (germline): DFQATT, SNEGSKA (reference sequence). This CDR3 is built from 13 residues. The CDR3 region has the DNA TGCAGTGCTAACAACGCGAACACCGGGGAGCTGTTTTTT. Translated: CSANNANTGELFF.

As DNA, the CDR3 is TGTGCCAGCAGTCTAGGGCTGGGCAATCAGCCCCAGCATTTT. Protein sequence: CASSLGLGNQPQHF. The genes are TRBV6-2 or TRBV6-3 and TRBJ1-5; D gene ambiguous. This CDR3 spans 14 amino acids. Trimming stripped 5 bases from V and 2 bases from J, with 10 bases between. Germline V lookup: CDR1 MNHEY, CDR2 SVGEGT.